Below are 5 T cell receptor beta chains sequenced from a single sample in a study of cytomegalovirus exposure and HLA in healthy donors. This PCR relied on a set of 60 Vbeta primers and 13 Jbeta primers. Data came from immunoSEQ multiplex PCR; TCRdb stores just in-frame clones and leaves some out. This table holds roughly 190,000 clones, nearly 80% found once. Sequencing was carried out using PBMCs. These receptor sequences come from a female donor in good health and CMV-seronegative.

The chain uses TRBV7-2 and TRBJ1-2, with D perhaps matching TRBD1 (5 bases). This CDR3 region has 15 residues. Trimming removed 7 bases from V and 0 bases from J, with 15 bases in between. Germline lookup yields CDR1 SGHTA and CDR2 FQGNSA. The chain's CDR3 is CASTTGGSANYGYTF. In DNA form, the CDR3 reads TGTGCCAGCACCACGGGGGGTTCCGCTAACTATGGCTACACCTTC.

V and J are TRBV29-1 and TRBJ1-1; D is ambiguous. Germline V gives CDR1 SQVTM, CDR2 ANQGSEA. The CDR3 length is 10 residues. The V and J ends lost 4 bases and 5 bases respectively, with 5 bases between them. Written as DNA, the CDR3 is TGCAGCGTTGTCCAGACTGAAGCTTTCTTT. Amino acid sequence: CSVVQTEAFF.

J is TRBJ2-1 and V is TRBV5-6, with TRBD2 matching 11 bases. In germline, CDR1 is SGHDT, CDR2 YYEEEE. The CDR3 totals 16 residues. With V trimmed by 4 bases and J by 8 bases, 11 bases remained unmatched. CDR3: CASSTARLAGSDEQFF. CDR3 sequence (DNA): TGTGCCAGCAGCACCGCCCGACTAGCGGGAAGCGATGAGCAGTTCTTC.

The chain carries TRBV6-5 and TRBJ1-4; a weak D match, TRBD1 (6 bases). Per the germline V gene, CDR1 is MNHEY and CDR2 is SVGAGI. The CDR3 has 15 amino acids. The V end was cut by 7 bases, the J end by 5 bases, with 17 bases between. The CDR3 sequence: CASKYKGGANEKLFF. In nucleotides, the CDR3 is TGTGCCAGCAAGTACAAAGGGGGGGCGAATGAAAAACTGTTTTTT.

V is TRBV21-1 and J is TRBJ2-2; the D call of TRBD2 is as the table states it, not checked on the DNA. TRBV21-1 is designated a pseudogene. The CDR3 is made up of 22 amino acids. CDR3 loop: CASNSSRSYRERSGSDTGELFF. CDR3 nucleotides: TGTGCCAGCAACTCCTCTAGGTCGTATCGGGAGCGGTCAGGTAGCGACACCGGGGAGCTGTTTTTT.